The 3 T cell receptor beta chains below all came from one sample that was sequenced in a study of cytomegalovirus exposure and HLA in healthy donors. 13 Jbeta primers and 60 Vbeta primers were used for the PCR. Generated by immunoSEQ multiplex PCR, the TCRdb table keeps only in-frame clones and is missing some. The table has over 100,000 clones, around 80% seen once; the top ten hold 4.5% to 5.5%. The material sequenced was PBMCs. Source of these receptors: a young man in good health and CMV-seronegative.

V gene TRBV6-1 combines with J gene TRBJ2-1; 8 bases fit TRBD2. Germline assignment: CDR1 MNHNS and CDR2 SASEGT. V dropped 0 bases and J dropped 5; count of bases not matched to a gene: 3. This CDR3 is built from 15 residues. The CDR3 DNA is TGTGCCAGCAGTGAAGCAACTAGCGGAAACAATGAGCAGTTCTTC. It is translated as CASSEATSGNNEQFF.

The rearrangement joins TRBV5-1 to TRBJ2-1, with 12 bases lining up with TRBD2. The CDR3 is made up of 17 amino acids. Germline trimming cut 4 bases from V and 0 bases from J; bases unmatched to any gene: 5. Germline values: CDR1 SGHRS, CDR2 YFSETQ. The CDR3 DNA reads TGCGCCAGCAGCCGGGCGACTAGCGGGAGCTCCTACAATGAGCAGTTCTTC. Protein: CASSRATSGSSYNEQFF.

This chain uses TRBV29-1 with TRBJ2-1; D gene uncertain. V lost 3 bases, J lost 3 bases, and 9 bases lay in between. The CDR3 covers 13 residues. CDR1 and CDR2 (germline): SQVTM, ANQGSEA. DNA of the CDR3: TGCAGCGTTGAGGGCTCACTCTACAATGAGCAGTTCTTC. It yields the protein CSVEGSLYNEQFF.